Presented here are 19 T cell receptor beta chains from one specimen sequenced in a study of blood T cell repertoires in COVID-19. Assay: immunoSEQ multiplex PCR; the TCRdb copy retains only in-frame clones and omits some. The table shows 240,000 or so clones, with around 90% occurring only once. What was sequenced was peripheral blood. Receptors originate from a man aged 60 to 75 who had recovered from COVID-19.

This chain uses TRBV6-5 with TRBJ1-3; a possible D gene is TRBD1 (6 bases). The ends were cut back, 8 bases at V and 4 bases at J, with 15 bases in the middle. The V gene's germline CDR1 is MNHEY and CDR2 SVGAGI. The CDR3 spans 14 residues. The CDR3 region has the DNA TGTGCCAGCCGGGTCCCAGGGGCCGGAAACACCATATATTTT. It encodes CASRVPGAGNTIYF.

The J gene is TRBJ2-2, the V gene TRBV12-3 or TRBV12-4, with a possible D match to TRBD2 (7 bases). V lost 8 bases and J 6 bases, leaving 13 bases between the germline ends. The CDR3 is 13 amino acids. CDR3 protein: CASFGGGPGELFF. The CDR3 coding sequence is TGTGCCAGCTTTGGGGGGGGCCCCGGGGAGCTGTTTTTT.

The V gene is TRBV19, the J gene TRBJ1-4, with no clear D. The V gene's germline CDR1 is LNHDA and CDR2 SQIVND (reference sequence). The V end was cut by 3 bases, the J end by 8 bases, with 16 bases between. There are 15 residues in the CDR3. The CDR3 DNA reads TGTGCCAGTAGTATTCGGTCCTCAGCAGGCGAAAAACTGTTTTTT. Protein product: CASSIRSSAGEKLFF.

The chain employs TRBV11-1 and TRBJ2-5; a weak D match, TRBD1 (6 bases). Germline V gives CDR1 SGHAT, CDR2 FQDESV (reference sequence). The V gene lost 4 bases and the J gene lost 5 bases, with 20 bases spanning the gap. CDR3 length equals 16 residues. CDR3 DNA sequence: TGTGCCAGCAGCTCGAGACAGGCTCGCAAGTGGGAGACCCAGTACTTC. This sequence encodes CASSSRQARKWETQYF. Full variable domain (rest looked up from reference TRBV11-1 and TRBJ2-5): EAEVAQSPRYKITEKSQAVAFWCDPISGHATLYWYRQILGQGPELLVQFQDESVVDDSQLPKDRFSAERLKGVDSTLKIQPAELGDSAMYLCASSSRQARKWETQYFGPGTRLLVL.

This clone was counted only a few times. The same CDR3 also results from other DNA sequences found in this sample. This chain connects TRBV6-5 to TRBJ1-2; the D gene is possibly TRBD1 (5 bases). V lost 2 bases to trimming and J lost 2 bases, with 9 bases between them. The CDR3 loop spans 14 amino acids. Germline CDR1 and CDR2: MNHEY and SVGAGI. The chain's CDR3 is CASSYGRGNYGYTF. The CDR3 DNA is TGTGCCAGCAGTTACGGTCGGGGGAACTATGGCTACACCTTC.

This chain links TRBV2 with TRBJ2-1; D unclear. CDR1 SNHLY and CDR2 FYNNEI come from the germline V gene. The CDR3 length is 15 residues. V lost 2 bases, J lost 0 bases, and 8 bases lay in between. This CDR3 reads CASSESLYSYNEQFF. CDR3 in DNA: TGTGCCAGCAGTGAAAGCCTTTACTCCTACAATGAGCAGTTCTTC. Using reference TRBV2 and TRBJ2-1 for the parts outside the CDR3, the full variable domain is EPEVTQTPSHQVTQMGQEVILRCVPISNHLYFYWYRQILGQKVEFLVSFYNNEISEKSEIFDDQFSVERPDGSNFTLKIRSTKLEDSAMYFCASSESLYSYNEQFFGPGTRLTVL.

This chain uses TRBV3-1 (or the pseudogene TRBV3-2) with TRBJ2-7; TRBD2 might be the D (5 bases). CDR1 is LGHDT, CDR2 YNNKEL, per germline (reference sequence). The CDR3 sequence is 14 residues long. The ends were cut back, 3 bases at V and 9 bases at J, with 18 bases in the middle. The CDR3 loop reads CASSQSAGGPAQYV. In DNA form, the CDR3 reads TGTGCCAGCAGCCAGTCTGCAGGCGGGCCAGCGCAGTACGTC.

V gene TRBV2 combines with J gene TRBJ2-7; a weak D match, TRBD1 (7 bases). Germline V gives CDR1 SNHLY, CDR2 FYNNEI. V was clipped by 7 bases and J by 2 bases, with 21 bases between them. There are 16 residues in the CDR3. The CDR3 is CASNLQGDLPPYEQYF. As DNA, the CDR3 is TGTGCCAGCAACCTCCAGGGGGACTTGCCCCCCTACGAGCAGTACTTC. Full variable domain (remainder filled in from reference TRBV2 and TRBJ2-7): EPEVTQTPSHQVTQMGQEVILRCVPISNHLYFYWYRQILGQKVEFLVSFYNNEISEKSEIFDDQFSVERPDGSNFTLKIRSTKLEDSAMYFCASNLQGDLPPYEQYFGPGTRLTVT.

With respect to this clone: Other DNA sequences of this sample code for an identical CDR3. The chain has TRBV24-1 and TRBJ2-2, with 7 bases aligning to TRBD1. This CDR3 has 16 residues. V lost 3 bases to trimming and J lost 3 bases; unmatched junction nucleotides: 6. Germline CDR1 KGHDR, CDR2 SFDVKD. Here the CDR3 reads CATSDPDRAHTGELFF. The CDR3 DNA sequence: TGTGCCACCAGTGATCCAGACAGGGCCCACACCGGGGAGCTGTTTTTT.

The chain joins TRBV7-9 to TRBJ2-3, with TRBD1 matching over 7 bases. This CDR3 is built from 15 residues. Germline V gene lookup returns CDR1 SEHNR and CDR2 FQNEAQ (reference sequence). Germline trimming cut 1 base from V and 9 bases from J; bases unmatched to any gene: 10. The CDR3 spells CASSLVAFGDRTQYF. The CDR3 nucleotides read TGTGCCAGCAGCTTAGTGGCCTTTGGGGACAGAACGCAGTATTTT.

The gene calls are TRBV7-9 and TRBJ2-1; 11 bases map to TRBD1. Germline trimming cut 4 bases from V and 7 bases from J; bases unmatched to any gene: 3. Per germline, CDR1 SEHNR and CDR2 FQNEAQ (reference sequence). The CDR3 loop spans 14 amino acids. This chain's CDR3 is CASSSGTGGNEQFF. The CDR3 nucleotides read TGTGCCAGCAGCTCCGGGACAGGGGGTAATGAGCAGTTCTTC.

The rearrangement uses TRBV6-2 or TRBV6-3 and TRBJ1-5, with D possibly TRBD1 on 5 matching bases. The V gene's germline CDR1 is MNHEY and CDR2 SVGEGT. Trimming shortened V by 5 bases and J by 1 base, and 21 bases separated the two germline ends. The CDR3 covers 18 residues. CDR3 in DNA: TGTGCCAGCAGTCAACCGGGAGAAGGGGTACTCAGCAATCAGCCCCAGCATTTT. This sequence encodes CASSQPGEGVLSNQPQHF.

The CDR3 loop is CASILTGEPIFPYF. CDR3 DNA sequence: TGTGCCAGCATCCTTACGGGGGAGCCAATTTTTCCGTACTTC. V is TRBV6-5 and J is TRBJ2-7, with D maybe TRBD2 (6 bases). Deletions cut 7 bases from V and 12 bases from J, with 25 bases between. The V gene's germline CDR1 is MNHEY and CDR2 SVGAGI. The CDR3 has 14 amino acids.

This clone was counted once. The chain employs TRBV18 and TRBJ2-4; no clear D. This CDR3 is 16 amino acids long. Trimming shortened V by 3 bases and J by 0 bases, and 12 bases separated the two germline ends. Germline V lookup: CDR1 KGHSH, CDR2 LQKENI. CDR3 region: CASSPQALLAKNIQYF. CDR3 nucleotides: TGTGCCAGCTCACCCCAGGCCCTTTTAGCCAAAAACATTCAGTACTTC. The complete variable domain, with remaining parts taken from reference TRBV18 and TRBJ2-4, reads NAGVMQNPRHLVRRRGQEARLRCSPMKGHSHVYWYRQLPEEGLKFMVYLQKENIIDESGMPKERFSAEFPKEGPSILRIQQVVRGDSAAYFCASSPQALLAKNIQYFGAGTRLSVL.

This clone was observed a single time. This sequence joins TRBV6-1 and TRBJ1-4; the match to TRBD1 covers 7 bases. J gave up 0 bases and V 4 bases, and 5 bases lay outside the gene matches. This CDR3 comprises 16 residues. From germline, CDR1 is MNHNS and CDR2 SASEGT. Here the CDR3 DNA reads TGTGCCAGCAGTGGCGGGACAGCCTCAACTAATGAAAAACTGTTTTTT. Translating it yields CASSGGTASTNEKLFF.

This chain connects TRBV5-1 to TRBJ1-5, with D tentatively TRBD1 (5 bases). Trimming removed 7 bases from V and 4 bases from J, with 18 bases in between. Per the germline V gene, CDR1 is SGHRS and CDR2 is YFSETQ. The CDR3 spans 15 residues. CDR3 amino acids: CASSFSGGWNQPQHF. The CDR3 nucleotides read TGCGCCAGCTCCTTTTCGGGGGGTTGGAATCAGCCCCAGCATTTT.

The V and J genes are TRBV2 and TRBJ2-2, with a possible D match to TRBD2 (5 bases). The CDR3 is made up of 13 amino acids. The germline V gene encodes CDR1 SNHLY and CDR2 FYNNEI. V was clipped by 4 bases and J by 4 bases, with 7 bases between them. The CDR3, as DNA: TGTGCCAGCAGTGCACGGGGCACCGGGGAGCTGTTTTTT. Protein: CASSARGTGELFF.

V is TRBV6-6 and J is TRBJ1-1, with D possibly TRBD1 on 6 matching bases. From germline, CDR1 is MNHNY and CDR2 SVGAGI (reference sequence). This CDR3 has 13 amino acids. The V and J ends lost 6 bases and 5 bases respectively, with 13 bases between them. The CDR3 spells CASRLRTETEAFF. For the CDR3, the DNA is TGTGCCAGCAGATTAAGGACAGAAACTGAAGCTTTCTTT.

The rearrangement uses TRBV5-6 and TRBJ2-5; 7 bases fit TRBD1. The germline gives CDR1 SGHDT, CDR2 YYEEEE. V trimming: 0 bases; J trimming: 5 bases; junction bases outside the gene matches: 1. The CDR3 is made up of 13 amino acids. CDR3 in amino acids: CASSLARGETQYF. Here the CDR3 DNA reads TGTGCCAGCAGCTTGGCCAGGGGGGAGACCCAGTACTTC.